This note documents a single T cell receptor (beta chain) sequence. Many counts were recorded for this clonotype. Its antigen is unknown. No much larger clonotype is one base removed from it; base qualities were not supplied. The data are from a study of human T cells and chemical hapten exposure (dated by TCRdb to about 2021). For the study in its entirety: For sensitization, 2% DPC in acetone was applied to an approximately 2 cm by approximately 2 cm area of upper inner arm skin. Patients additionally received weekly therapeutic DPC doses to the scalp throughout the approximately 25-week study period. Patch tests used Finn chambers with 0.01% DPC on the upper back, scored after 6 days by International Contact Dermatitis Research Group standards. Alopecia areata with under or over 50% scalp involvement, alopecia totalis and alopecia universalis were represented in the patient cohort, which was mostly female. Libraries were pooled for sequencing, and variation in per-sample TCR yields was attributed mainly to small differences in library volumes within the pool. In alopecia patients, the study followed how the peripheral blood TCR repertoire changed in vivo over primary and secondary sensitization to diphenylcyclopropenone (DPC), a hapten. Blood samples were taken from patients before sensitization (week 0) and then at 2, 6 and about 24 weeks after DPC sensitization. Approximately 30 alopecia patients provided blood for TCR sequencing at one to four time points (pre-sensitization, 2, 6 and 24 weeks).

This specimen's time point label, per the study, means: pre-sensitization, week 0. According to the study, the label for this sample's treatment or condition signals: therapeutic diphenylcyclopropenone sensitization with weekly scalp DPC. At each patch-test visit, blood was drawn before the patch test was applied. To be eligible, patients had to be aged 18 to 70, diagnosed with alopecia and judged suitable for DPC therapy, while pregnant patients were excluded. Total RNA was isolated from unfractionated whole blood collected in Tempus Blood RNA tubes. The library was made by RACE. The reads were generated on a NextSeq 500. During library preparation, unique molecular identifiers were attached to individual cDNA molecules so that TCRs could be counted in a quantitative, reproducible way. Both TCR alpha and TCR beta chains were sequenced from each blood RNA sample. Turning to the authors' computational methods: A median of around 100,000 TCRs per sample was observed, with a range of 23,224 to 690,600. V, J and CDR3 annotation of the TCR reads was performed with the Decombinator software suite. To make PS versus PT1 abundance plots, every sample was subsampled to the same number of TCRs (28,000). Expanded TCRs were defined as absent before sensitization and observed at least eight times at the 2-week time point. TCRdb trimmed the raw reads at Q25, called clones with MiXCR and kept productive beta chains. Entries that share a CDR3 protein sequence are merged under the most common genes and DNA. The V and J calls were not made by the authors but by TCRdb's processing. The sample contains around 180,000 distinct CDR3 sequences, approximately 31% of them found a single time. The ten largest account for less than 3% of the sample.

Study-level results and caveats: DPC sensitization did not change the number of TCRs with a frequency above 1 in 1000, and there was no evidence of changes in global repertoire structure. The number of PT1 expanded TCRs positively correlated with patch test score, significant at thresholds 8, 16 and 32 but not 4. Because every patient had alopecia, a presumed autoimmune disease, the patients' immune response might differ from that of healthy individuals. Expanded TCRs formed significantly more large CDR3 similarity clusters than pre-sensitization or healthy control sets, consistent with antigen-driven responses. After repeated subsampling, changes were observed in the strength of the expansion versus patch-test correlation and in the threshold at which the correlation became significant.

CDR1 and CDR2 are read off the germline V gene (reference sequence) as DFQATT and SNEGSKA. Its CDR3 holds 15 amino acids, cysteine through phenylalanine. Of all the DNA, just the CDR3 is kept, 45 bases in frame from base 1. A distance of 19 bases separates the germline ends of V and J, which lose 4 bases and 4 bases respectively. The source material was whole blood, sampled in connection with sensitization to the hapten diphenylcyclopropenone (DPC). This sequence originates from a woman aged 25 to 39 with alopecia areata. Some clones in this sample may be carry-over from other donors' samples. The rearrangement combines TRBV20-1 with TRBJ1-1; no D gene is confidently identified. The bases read TGCAGTGCTATTCGGGCTATGTGGGGTGGCACTGAAGCTTTCTTT. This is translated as CSAIRAMWGGTEAFF.